This record covers a single T cell receptor beta chain. Its antigen is still unknown. The sample belongs to a study of cytomegalovirus exposure and HLA in healthy donors. At the level of the study: There were about 85 million unique TCRs (from HLA-typed donors) in an early data release. General study findings and limits: The dataset shows that most TCR sequences were rare, while some public TCRs occurred in many donors. The study flagged fewer than 200 TCR beta chains as cytomegalovirus-associated.

V dropped 0 bases and J dropped 5; count of bases not matched to a gene: 4. This CDR3 has 16 amino acids. Per germline, CDR1 SGHRS and CDR2 YFSETQ. PCR involved 60 Vbeta and 13 Jbeta primers. Method: immunoSEQ multiplex PCR; TCRdb's copy keeps in-frame clones and lacks some. The table includes 120,000 or so clones, around 75% detected once. Sample: PBMCs. The gene calls are TRBV5-1 and TRBJ1-4; 10 positions agree with TRBD1. This TCR derives from a woman aged 50 to 60 in good health and CMV-seropositive. CDR3 sequence: CASSLATGQGNEKLFF. CDR3 nucleotide sequence: TGCGCCAGCAGCTTGGCCACGGGACAGGGGAATGAAAAACTGTTTTTT.